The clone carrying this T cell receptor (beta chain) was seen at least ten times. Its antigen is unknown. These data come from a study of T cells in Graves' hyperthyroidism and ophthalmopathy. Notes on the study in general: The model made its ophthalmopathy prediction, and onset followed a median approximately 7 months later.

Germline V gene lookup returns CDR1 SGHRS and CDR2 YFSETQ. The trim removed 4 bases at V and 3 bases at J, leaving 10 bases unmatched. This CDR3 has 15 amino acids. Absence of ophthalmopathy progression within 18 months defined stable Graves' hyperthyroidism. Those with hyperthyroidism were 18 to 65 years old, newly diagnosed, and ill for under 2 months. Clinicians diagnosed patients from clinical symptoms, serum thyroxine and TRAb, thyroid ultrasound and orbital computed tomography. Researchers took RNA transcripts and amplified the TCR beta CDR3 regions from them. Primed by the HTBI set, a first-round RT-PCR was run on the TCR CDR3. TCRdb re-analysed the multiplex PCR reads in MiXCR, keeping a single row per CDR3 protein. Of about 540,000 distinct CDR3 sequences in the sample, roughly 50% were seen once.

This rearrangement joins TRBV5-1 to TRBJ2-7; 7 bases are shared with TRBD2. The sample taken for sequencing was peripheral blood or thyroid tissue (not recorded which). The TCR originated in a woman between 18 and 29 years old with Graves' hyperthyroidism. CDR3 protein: CASSGGGREVYEQYF. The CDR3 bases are TGCGCCAGCAGCGGTGGGGGACGGGAGGTCTACGAGCAGTACTTC.